A selection of T cell receptor beta chains follows, all from one sample in a study of blood T cell repertoires in COVID-19. Generated by immunoSEQ multiplex PCR, the TCRdb table keeps only in-frame clones and is missing some. The sample contains fewer than 45,000 clones, around 90% of which appear only once. The sequenced material came from peripheral blood. All receptors derive from a man aged 55-75 years with active or convalescent COVID-19. The CDR3 runs from the conserved cysteine through the conserved F or W. A D gene is named only where the DNA matches it firmly. The listing skips clone size in some rows; elsewhere it reads once, few, many or a size class.

j_call: TRBJ2-7
clone_size: .
v_call: TRBV27
d_call: .
cdr3_nt: TGTGCCAGCAGTTTATACAGGGGGGGCGAGCAGTACTTC
cdr3_aa: CASSLYRGGEQYF

j_call: TRBJ1-5
clone_size: .
v_call: TRBV28
d_call: TRBD1
cdr3_nt: TGTGCCAGCAGTTTCCCCTGGACAGGGGTAGGCCAGCCCCAGCATTTT
cdr3_aa: CASSFPWTGVGQPQHF

j_call: TRBJ1-3
clone_size: .
v_call: TRBV5-1
d_call: TRBD1
cdr3_nt: TGCGCCAGCAGCTTGGTCGGGACAGGGGATGGAAACACCATATATTTT
cdr3_aa: CASSLVGTGDGNTIYF

j_call: TRBJ2-7
clone_size: .
v_call: TRBV18
d_call: TRBD2
cdr3_nt: TGTGCCAGCTCACCCTCACTAGCGGGATCCTACGAGCAGTACTTC
cdr3_aa: CASSPSLAGSYEQYF

j_call: TRBJ2-3
clone_size: .
v_call: TRBV15
d_call: TRBD2
cdr3_nt: TGTGCCACCAGCAGAGAAACTAGCGTGTCAGATACGCAGTATTTT
cdr3_aa: CATSRETSVSDTQYF

j_call: TRBJ2-6
clone_size: .
v_call: TRBV7-2
d_call: .
cdr3_nt: TGTGCCAGCAGCTTAAGACAGGCTGGGGCCAACGTCCTGACTTTC
cdr3_aa: CASSLRQAGANVLTF

j_call: TRBJ2-3
clone_size: .
v_call: TRBV7-8
d_call: TRBD2
cdr3_nt: TGTGCCAGCAGCTATTCCGAGCGGGAGGATAACACAGATACGCAGTATTTT
cdr3_aa: CASSYSEREDNTDTQYF

j_call: TRBJ2-5
clone_size: .
v_call: TRBV10-1
d_call: .
cdr3_nt: TGCGCCAGCTCCCTTGGACAGCCGAAAGAGACCCAGTACTTC
cdr3_aa: CASSLGQPKETQYF

j_call: TRBJ1-6
clone_size: .
v_call: TRBV30
d_call: .
cdr3_nt: TGTGCCTGGAGTGGTCTCACCCCCAGGGCTGGGAATTCACCCCTCCACTTT
cdr3_aa: CAWSGLTPRAGNSPLHF

j_call: TRBJ2-3
clone_size: .
v_call: TRBV28
d_call: .
cdr3_nt: TGTGCCAGCAGTTTGCGGCAGGGAGGAGATACGCAGTATTTT
cdr3_aa: CASSLRQGGDTQYF

j_call: TRBJ2-7
clone_size: .
v_call: TRBV7-9
d_call: TRBD2
cdr3_nt: TGTGCCAGCAGCCCTAGCGGGAGGGCCTACGAGCAGTACTTC
cdr3_aa: CASSPSGRAYEQYF

j_call: TRBJ1-1
clone_size: .
v_call: TRBV30
d_call: .
cdr3_nt: TGTGCCTGGAGTCGGTCGGGGAACACTGAAGCTTTCTTT
cdr3_aa: CAWSRSGNTEAFF

j_call: TRBJ2-1
clone_size: .
v_call: TRBV3-1/TRBV3-2
d_call: TRBD2
cdr3_nt: TGTGCCAGCAGCCTGTCCGGGACTAGCGGCCTTTACAATGAGCAGTTCTTC
cdr3_aa: CASSLSGTSGLYNEQFF

j_call: TRBJ1-5
clone_size: .
v_call: TRBV27
d_call: .
cdr3_nt: TGTGCCAGCAGCCGGACAGGCAATCAGCCCCAGCATTTT
cdr3_aa: CASSRTGNQPQHF

j_call: TRBJ2-7
clone_size: .
v_call: TRBV10-1
d_call: .
cdr3_nt: TGCGCCAGCAGTGAGATTGACAGAGCCTACGAGCAGTACTTC
cdr3_aa: CASSEIDRAYEQYF

j_call: TRBJ2-3
clone_size: few
v_call: TRBV4-1
d_call: .
cdr3_nt: TGCGCCAGCAGCCAAGAGGGTATAGGGAGTACGCAGTATTTT
cdr3_aa: CASSQEGIGSTQYF